The T cell receptor beta chain under discussion was sequenced for a study of cytomegalovirus exposure and HLA in healthy donors. Study-wide findings and caveats: CMV serostatus was the only recorded immune exposure for donors. The classifier reportedly diagnosed cytomegalovirus status with high sensitivity and specificity. Most of the TCR beta V segments (in an earlier analysis) were productive either about 87% or about 30% of the time.

Although they were nominally healthy when sampled, donors likely had unrecorded immune exposures. Of note for this clone: Antigen specificity is unknown.

Germline V CDR1 and CDR2: MGHRA, YSYEKL. The length of the CDR3 is 13 residues. With 5 bases removed from V and 7 bases from J, the gap between germline ends came to 14 bases. The PCR employed 60 Vbeta primers together with 13 Jbeta primers. Sequenced by immunoSEQ multiplex PCR; TCRdb stores in-frame clones only, minus some. Among about 140,000 clones listed, roughly 80% were seen once. The sequence derives from a man in his forties in good health and CMV-seronegative. J is TRBJ1-1 and V is TRBV4-1, with D maybe TRBD1 (5 bases). Sequencing was carried out using PBMCs. The CDR3 nucleotides are TGCGCCAGCAGCGCGGGGGTAAAGAGTGAAGCTTTCTTT. Translated, it gives CASSAGVKSEAFF.